The next 31 T cell receptor beta chains were all read from a single sample in a study of blood T cell repertoires in COVID-19. The method was immunoSEQ multiplex PCR; TCRdb's version includes in-frame clones alone and lacks a portion of them. The repertoire consists of 260,000 or so clones, with 80% to 90% occurring once and the leading ten covering 7.5%. The material sequenced was peripheral blood. Source of these receptors: a woman aged 80 or older with COVID-19, enrolled during active disease.

The rearrangement joins TRBV3-1 (or the pseudogene TRBV3-2) to TRBJ2-2; the match to TRBD1 covers 10 bases. The trim removed 3 bases at V and 0 bases at J, leaving 13 bases unmatched. This CDR3 has 20 amino acids. CDR1 LGHDT and CDR2 YNNKEL come from the germline V gene (reference sequence). CDR3 in amino acids: CASSHLTPGQGIPNTGELFF. CDR3 in DNA: TGTGCCAGCAGCCACCTAACACCGGGACAGGGGATCCCGAACACCGGGGAGCTGTTTTTT.

The rearrangement joins TRBV6-2 or TRBV6-3 to TRBJ1-1, with a possible D match to TRBD1 (5 bases). Trimming pared 2 bases from V and 5 bases from J, leaving 15 bases between. The CDR3 is made up of 15 amino acids. Germline V gives CDR1 MNHEY, CDR2 SVGEGT. CDR3 DNA sequence: TGTGCCAGCAGTTACCTTCAGGGAACAAGGACTGAAGCTTTCTTT. Its protein is CASSYLQGTRTEAFF.

This chain connects TRBV30 to TRBJ1-5, with a weak D call TRBD1 (5 bases). CDR3 length equals 16 residues. The V gene lost 1 base and the J gene lost 2 bases, with 15 bases spanning the gap. Germline V gene sequence: CDR1 GTSNPN, CDR2 SVGIG (reference sequence). The CDR3 DNA reads as TGTGCCTGGAGTGCAAGGCGACAGAGCGGCAATCAGCCCCAGCATTTT. The encoded protein is CAWSARRQSGNQPQHF.

The V call is TRBV3-1 (or the pseudogene TRBV3-2), the J call TRBJ1-1; a possible D gene is TRBD1 (6 bases). V was trimmed by 1 base and J by 11 bases, leaving 14 bases between them. The length of the CDR3 is 13 residues. The germline V gene has CDR1 LGHDT and CDR2 YNNKEL (reference sequence). CDR3 region: CASSQGGTSRAFF. The CDR3 nucleotides are TGTGCCAGCAGCCAAGGGGGGACATCAAGGGCTTTCTTT.

A few counts support this clone. V usage is TRBV6-2 or TRBV6-3 and J usage is TRBJ1-2; possibly TRBD1 for D (5 bases). Germline CDR1 reads MNHEY; CDR2 reads SVGEGT. The CDR3 covers 15 residues. V was trimmed by 5 bases and J by 2 bases, leaving 15 bases between them. The CDR3 spells CASSLQGGPNYGYTF. CDR3 nucleotides: TGTGCCAGCAGTCTGCAGGGAGGCCCCAACTATGGCTACACCTTC.

The rearrangement links TRBV2 to TRBJ1-5; 8 positions match TRBD1. Losses at the gene ends were 0 bases for V and 7 bases for J; bases not matched to a gene: 11. The CDR3 totals 17 residues. Germline V CDR1 and CDR2: SNHLY, FYNNEI. The CDR3 reads CASSEALGGTGGQPQHF. The CDR3 DNA follows: TGTGCCAGCAGTGAAGCGTTGGGGGGAACAGGGGGACAGCCCCAGCATTTT.

V usage is TRBV7-3 and J usage is TRBJ2-3, with 14 bases matching TRBD2. The CDR3 length is 21 residues. V was clipped by 3 bases and J by 3 bases; unmatched bases: 17. The germline V gene has CDR1 SGHTA and CDR2 FQGTGA. For the CDR3, the DNA is TGTGCCAGCAGCTTTCCCCCGGGACTAGCGGGAGTACGAGGTCGGACAGATACGCAGTATTTT. Translated: CASSFPPGLAGVRGRTDTQYF.

This rearrangement joins TRBV2 to TRBJ1-2; TRBD1 might be the D (6 bases). This CDR3 spans 12 amino acids. Trimming took off 5 bases at V and 7 bases at J, with 11 bases between the two ends. Germline V gene lookup returns CDR1 SNHLY and CDR2 FYNNEI. Here the CDR3 DNA reads TGTGCCAGCAGTTACAGGGAGACTGGCTACACCTTC. Amino acids: CASSYRETGYTF.

The V call is TRBV30, the J call TRBJ2-7, with D perhaps TRBD2 (6 bases). Germline V lookup: CDR1 GTSNPN, CDR2 SVGIG (reference sequence). The CDR3 runs 15 residues. V was cut by 0 bases and J by 3 bases, with 15 bases left in between. CDR3 loop: CAWSVRGSGGYEQYF. DNA of the CDR3: TGTGCCTGGAGTGTACGGGGGTCGGGTGGCTACGAGCAGTACTTC.

This sequence joins TRBV9 and TRBJ2-2, with D possibly matching TRBD2 (6 bases). Trimming stripped 1 base from V and 6 bases from J, with 16 bases between. The CDR3 has 16 residues. CDR1 SGDLS and CDR2 YYNGEE come from the germline V gene. CDR3 nucleotide sequence: TGTGCCAGCAGCGTATTTCGAGGAGGGAAGCCCGGGGAGCTGTTTTTT. Encoded protein: CASSVFRGGKPGELFF.

V usage is TRBV6-4 and J usage is TRBJ2-3; weak D call: TRBD2 (6 bases). The CDR3 is 13 residues long. Germline CDR1 reads MRHNA; CDR2 reads SNTAGT. Between the trimmed V and J ends, which lost 6 bases and 1 base, there was a span of 8 bases. The CDR3 reads CASRREGTDTQYF. CDR3 coding DNA: TGTGCCAGCAGGAGGGAGGGCACAGATACGCAGTATTTT.

This clone turned up a few times. V usage is TRBV7-2 and J usage is TRBJ2-1, with 8 bases that match TRBD2. Germline CDR1 is SGHTA and CDR2 is FQGNSA. This CDR3 comprises 16 residues. With 2 bases clipped from V and 7 bases from J, the junction kept 10 bases outside the gene matches. The CDR3 sequence: CASSLSPRGGRNEQFF. Written as DNA, the CDR3 is TGTGCCAGCAGCTTATCCCCCCGGGGGGGGCGGAATGAGCAGTTCTTC.

This clone was counted once. The chain carries TRBV29-1 and TRBJ1-5; D remains ambiguous. CDR3 size: 12 residues. The V gene's germline CDR1 is SQVTM and CDR2 ANQGSEA. V gave up 4 bases and J gave up 2 bases, with 6 bases separating them. CDR3 bases: TGCAGCGTTGCAACGGGCAATCAGCCCCAGCATTTT. It yields the protein CSVATGNQPQHF.

The J gene is TRBJ1-2, the V gene TRBV5-4; D possibly corresponds to TRBD1 (5 bases). This CDR3 contains 13 residues. V lost 2 bases to trimming and J lost 1 base, with 6 bases between them. Per the germline V gene, CDR1 is SGHNT and CDR2 is YYREEE (reference sequence). The CDR3 loop is CASSFQGNYGYTF. DNA for the CDR3: TGTGCCAGCAGCTTCCAGGGTAACTATGGCTACACCTTC.

V usage is TRBV5-1 and J usage is TRBJ2-7, with D perhaps matching TRBD1 (6 bases). Germline CDR1 and CDR2: SGHRS and YFSETQ. This CDR3 has 14 amino acids. The V gene lost 2 bases and the J gene lost 2 bases, with 11 bases spanning the gap. CDR3 region: CASSFSGQTYEQYF. The CDR3 DNA follows: TGCGCCAGCAGCTTTTCGGGACAAACCTACGAGCAGTACTTC.

The chain carries TRBV28 and TRBJ1-1, with D possibly TRBD1 on 6 matching bases. The V gene's germline CDR1 is MDHEN and CDR2 SYDVKM. V was pared by 6 bases and J by 0 bases, with 11 bases between. This CDR3 contains 14 residues. The CDR3 sequence is CASSYGQMNTEAFF. Written as DNA, the CDR3 is TGTGCCAGCAGCTATGGACAGATGAACACTGAAGCTTTCTTT.

The chain is built from TRBV24-1 and TRBJ2-5; 7 bases align to TRBD2. CDR3 length: 13 amino acids. V shed 5 bases, J shed 4 bases, and the junction held 3 bases outside the gene matches. CDR1 is KGHDR, CDR2 SFDVKD, per germline. CDR3 protein: CATSAAGLETQYF. DNA of the CDR3: TGTGCCACCAGTGCAGCGGGGTTAGAGACCCAGTACTTC.

The genes are TRBV5-1 and TRBJ2-7; TRBD2 matches at 8 bases. Trimming at V came to 1 base and at J to 1 base, leaving 1 base not matched to a gene. CDR3 length equals 14 residues. CDR1 SGHRS and CDR2 YFSETQ come from the germline V gene. CDR3 protein: CASSLQRGSYEQYF. CDR3 sequence (DNA): TGCGCCAGCAGCTTGCAGCGGGGGTCCTACGAGCAGTACTTC.

The V gene is TRBV5-1, the J gene TRBJ2-3; a possible D gene is TRBD2 (5 bases). The CDR3 sequence is 15 residues long. V gave up 0 bases and J gave up 6 bases, with 14 bases separating them. CDR1 is SGHRS, CDR2 YFSETQ, per germline. CDR3 residues: CASSLGSGGSDTQYF. DNA for the CDR3: TGCGCCAGCAGCTTGGGGTCAGGAGGAAGTGATACGCAGTATTTT.

The J gene is TRBJ2-5, the V gene TRBV7-9, with D possibly TRBD2 on 5 matching bases. Germline V gene data show CDR1 as SEHNR and CDR2 as FQNEAQ (reference sequence). With 6 bases removed from V and 1 base from J, the gap between germline ends came to 12 bases. CDR3 length: 14 residues. CDR3 region: CASRKLATQETQYF. The CDR3 nucleotides read TGTGCCAGCAGAAAGCTAGCAACCCAAGAGACCCAGTACTTC.

The rearrangement joins TRBV19 to TRBJ1-2; D not certain. V was cut by 6 bases and J by 7 bases, with 12 bases left in between. CDR3 length: 12 amino acids. Germline CDR1 is LNHDA and CDR2 is SQIVND (reference sequence). The CDR3 sequence is CASRQSLGGYTF. CDR3 DNA: TGTGCCAGTAGACAGTCCCTGGGTGGCTACACCTTC.

The V gene is TRBV11-3, the J gene TRBJ1-3; no clear D gene. The V end was cut by 8 bases, the J end by 2 bases, with 7 bases between. The CDR3 contains 12 residues. Germline lookup yields CDR1 SGHNT and CDR2 YENEEA. DNA of the CDR3: TGTGCCAGCTCCGGGGCTGGAAACACCATATATTTT. Translation: CASSGAGNTIYF. Supplemented by reference TRBV11-3 and TRBJ1-3, the full variable domain reads EAGVVQSPRYKIIEKKQPVAFWCNPISGHNTLYWYLQNLGQGPELLIRYENEEAVDDSQLPKDRFSAERLKGVDSTLKIQPAELGDSAVYLCASSGAGNTIYFGEGSWLTVV.

The chain employs TRBV6-6 and TRBJ1-2; TRBD1 matches at 10 bases. Losses at the gene ends were 10 bases for V and 2 bases for J; bases not matched to a gene: 7. Germline V gene data show CDR1 as MNHNY and CDR2 as SVGAGI (reference sequence). CDR3 length: 14 residues. The CDR3 DNA reads as TGTGCCAACCGACCGGGACAGGGGAACTATGGCTACACCTTC. It translates to CANRPGQGNYGYTF.

In this sample, this clone turned up a few times. The rearrangement joins TRBV29-1 to TRBJ2-7, with 7 bases that match TRBD2. Germline V gene lookup returns CDR1 SQVTM and CDR2 ANQGSEA. CDR3 length equals 12 residues. Trimming at V came to 1 base and at J to 5 bases, leaving 2 bases not matched to a gene. Here the CDR3 DNA reads TGCAGCGTTGAAGGGGGGGGGAACGAGCAGTACTTC. Protein sequence: CSVEGGGNEQYF.

This clone was observed a handful of times. The chain combines TRBV7-9 with TRBJ1-1; D ambiguous. The germline V and J ends were trimmed by 1 base and 0 bases, with 9 bases remaining between them. Germline loops: CDR1 SEHNR, CDR2 FQNEAQ (reference sequence). The length of the CDR3 is 15 residues. Here the CDR3 reads CASSLGRLLNTEAFF. The CDR3 DNA follows: TGTGCCAGCAGCTTAGGCAGGCTGCTGAACACTGAAGCTTTCTTT.

This chain connects TRBV7-9 to TRBJ1-1; maybe TRBD1 (6 bases). V was trimmed by 0 bases and J by 9 bases, leaving 8 bases between them. The CDR3 has 12 amino acids. CDR1 and CDR2 from the germline V gene are SEHNR and FQNEAQ (reference sequence). The chain's CDR3 is CASSLADRKAFF. CDR3 sequence (DNA): TGTGCCAGCAGCTTAGCCGACAGGAAAGCTTTCTTT.

Of note for this clone: At the DNA level, this CDR3 is encoded by other sequences in the same sample as well. V usage is TRBV29-1 and J usage is TRBJ1-4, with 7 bases aligning to TRBD1. CDR3 size: 12 residues. Trimming cost V 4 bases and J 4 bases; bases outside gene matches: 0. Germline CDR1 and CDR2: SQVTM and ANQGSEA. As DNA, the CDR3 is TGCAGCGTTGCAGGGGGTAATGAAAAACTGTTTTTT. This codes for CSVAGGNEKLFF.

This chain joins TRBV30 and TRBJ1-1; the D is unclear. The CDR3 spans 14 residues. Looked up from germline, CDR1 is GTSNPN and CDR2 is SVGIG (reference sequence). The ends were cut back, 5 bases at V and 2 bases at J, with 15 bases in the middle. In DNA form, the CDR3 reads TGTGCCTGGGGGCGAGGCCCCGGAAACACTGAAGCTTTCTTT. Translated, it gives CAWGRGPGNTEAFF.

In this sample, this clone turned up once. The V call is TRBV15, the J call TRBJ2-4; 11 positions agree with TRBD1. The CDR3 is 17 residues long. Losses at the gene ends were 8 bases for V and 0 bases for J; bases not matched to a gene: 9. Germline V gene data show CDR1 as LNHNV and CDR2 as YYDKDF (reference sequence). CDR3 nucleotide sequence: TGTGCCACCGCCGGGACAGGGGGAATCATAGCCAAAAACATTCAGTACTTC. Amino acids: CATAGTGGIIAKNIQYF. The whole variable domain, filled in from reference TRBV15 and TRBJ2-4, reads DAMVIQNPRYQVTQFGKPVTLSCSQTLNHNVMYWYQQKSSQAPKLLFHYYDKDFNNEADTPDNFQSRRPNTSFCFLDIRSPGLGDTAMYLCATAGTGGIIAKNIQYFGAGTRLSVL.

This rearrangement joins TRBV7-6 to TRBJ2-1, with 10 bases lining up with TRBD2. The CDR3 consists of 15 residues. V was clipped by 1 base and J by 4 bases; unmatched bases: 1. CDR1 is SGHVS, CDR2 FNYEAQ, per germline. CDR3 protein: CASSLGTSGYNEQFF. The CDR3 DNA reads as TGTGCCAGCAGCTTAGGGACTAGCGGATACAATGAGCAGTTCTTC. Drawing the rest from reference TRBV7-6 and TRBJ2-1, the complete variable domain is GAGVSQSPRYKVTKRGQDVALRCDPISGHVSLYWYRQALGQGPEFLTYFNYEAQQDKSGLPNDRFSAERPEGSISTLTIQRTEQRDSAMYRCASSLGTSGYNEQFFGPGTRLTVL.

The chain is built from TRBV18 and TRBJ2-1, with 8 bases aligning to TRBD1. The V segment lost 2 bases and the J segment 4 bases; nucleotides outside the gene matches: 1. The CDR3 length is 14 residues. CDR1 and CDR2 from the germline V gene are KGHSH and LQKENI. CDR3 sequence: CASSPGTGYNEQFF. For the CDR3, the DNA is TGTGCCAGCTCACCAGGGACAGGTTACAATGAGCAGTTCTTC.